The next 24 T cell receptor beta chains were all read from a single sample in a study of T cells in Graves' hyperthyroidism and ophthalmopathy. TCR beta CDR3 region amplification was performed from RNA transcripts. The primer set for the first-round RT-PCR of the TCR CDR3 was HTBI. TCRdb independently ran MiXCR on the multiplex PCR reads; one entry per CDR3 protein. The table shows over 300,000 distinct CDR3 sequences, with approximately 15% occurring only once. The source material was blood. The source of these receptors is a woman in her 40s with Graves' ophthalmopathy.

This clonotype has more than one count but fewer than ten. The genes are TRBV19 and TRBJ1-1; TRBD1 matches 8 bases. CDR1 LNHDA and CDR2 SQIVND come from the germline V gene (reference sequence). This CDR3 has 15 amino acids. V was clipped by 6 bases and J by 5 bases; unmatched bases: 11. CDR3 amino acids: CASRISTGVGTEAFF. Written as DNA, the CDR3 is TGTGCCAGTAGGATCTCGACAGGGGTGGGGACTGAAGCTTTCTTT.

This clonotype came up many times. V gene TRBV3-1 combines with J gene TRBJ1-2; D gene ambiguous. Germline V gives CDR1 LGHDT, CDR2 YNNKEL (reference sequence). Trimming took off 0 bases at V and 7 bases at J, with 15 bases between the two ends. The CDR3 totals 15 residues. The CDR3: CASSQEGLRSSGYTF. The CDR3 bases are TGTGCCAGCAGCCAAGAAGGTCTGAGGTCATCTGGCTACACCTTC.

The chain combines TRBV20-1 with TRBJ2-7; D is possibly TRBD1 (6 bases). The CDR3 is 13 residues long. CDR1 is DFQATT and CDR2 is SNEGSKA in the germline V gene (reference sequence). The ends were cut back, 0 bases at V and 5 bases at J, with 11 bases in the middle. The CDR3 DNA sequence: TGCAGTGCTAGAGAACAGGGTCTTCACGAGCAGTACTTC. Its protein product is CSAREQGLHEQYF.

The J gene is TRBJ2-1, the V gene TRBV5-6; no clear D. CDR1 and CDR2 (germline): SGHDT, YYEEEE. V was cut by 4 bases and J by 0 bases, with 14 bases left in between. The CDR3 runs 16 residues. This CDR3 is CASSLLGDHSYNEQFF. CDR3 nucleotides: TGTGCCAGCAGCCTCCTCGGAGATCACTCCTACAATGAGCAGTTCTTC.

This clonotype was observed at least ten times. J is TRBJ2-1 and V is TRBV30; D gene unclear. CDR3 size: 11 residues. Germline values: CDR1 GTSNPN, CDR2 SVGIG (reference sequence). V was clipped by 3 bases and J by 6 bases, with 6 bases between them. The CDR3 region has the DNA TGTGCCTGGAGATGGGTCAATGAGCAGTTCTTC. It encodes CAWRWVNEQFF.

This clonotype was seen at least ten times. The chain is built from TRBV19 and TRBJ2-2; D possibly corresponds to TRBD1 (6 bases). V was clipped by 5 bases and J by 7 bases, with 11 bases between them. CDR1 is LNHDA and CDR2 is SQIVND in the germline V gene (reference sequence). This CDR3 region has 13 residues. The chain's CDR3 is CASSPRDIGELFF. The CDR3 coding sequence is TGTGCCAGTAGTCCCCGGGACATCGGGGAGCTGTTTTTT.

Turning to this clonotype: A read error may be the cause here, since a much bigger clone is one base away. The V gene is TRBV15, the J gene TRBJ2-7, with D hard to call. The CDR3 totals 15 residues. Germline CDR1 LNHNV, CDR2 YYDKDF (reference sequence). V lost 0 bases, J lost 7 bases, and 16 bases lay in between. Here the CDR3 reads CATSRDPLEGREQYF. The CDR3 nucleotides are TGTGCCACCAGCAGAGACCCGCTCGAAGGTCGAGAGCAGTACTTC.

J is TRBJ2-7 and V is TRBV18; D not resolved. Germline loops: CDR1 KGHSH, CDR2 LQKENI. Trimming took 0 bases from V and 6 from J, leaving 9 bases between them. The CDR3 length is 13 residues. This chain's CDR3 is CASSPPSGSEQYF. For the CDR3, the DNA is TGTGCCAGCTCACCACCCTCGGGCTCCGAGCAGTACTTC. Using reference TRBV18 and TRBJ2-7 for the parts outside the CDR3, the full variable domain is NAGVMQNPRHLVRRRGQEARLRCSPMKGHSHVYWYRQLPEEGLKFMVYLQKENIIDESGMPKERFSAEFPKEGPSILRIQQVVRGDSAAYFCASSPPSGSEQYFGPGTRLTVT.

In its sample, this clonotype was seen a few times. This CDR3 reads CASSPSQTSGNTIYF. The CDR3, as DNA: TGTGCCAGCTCCCCCTCTCAGACCTCTGGAAACACCATATATTTT. The chain links TRBV10-3 to TRBJ1-3; no firm D call. CDR3 length: 15 amino acids. Deletions cut 10 bases from V and 0 bases from J, with 16 bases between. From germline, CDR1 is ENHRY and CDR2 SYGVKD.

This clonotype was detected a few times. J is TRBJ2-1 and V is TRBV30, with D tentatively TRBD2 (6 bases). The germline CDR1 and CDR2 sequences are GTSNPN and SVGIG (reference sequence). V lost 2 bases, J lost 2 bases, and 16 bases lay in between. CDR3 size: 16 residues. The DNA of the CDR3 is TGTGCCTGGAGTTTAGGAAGCGGGCTTACCTACAATGAGCAGTTCTTC. This translates into CAWSLGSGLTYNEQFF.

This clonotype was counted only a few times. The chain joins TRBV11-3 to TRBJ2-3; D is undetermined. The CDR3 sequence is 12 residues long. With 5 bases removed from V and 6 bases from J, the gap between germline ends came to 9 bases. Germline CDR1 is SGHNT and CDR2 is YENEEA. CDR3 nucleotide sequence: TGTGCCAGCAGCAAGGGTTCTGATACGCAGTATTTT. Protein: CASSKGSDTQYF.

The chain recombines TRBV20-1 with TRBJ1-1; D is uncertain. Trimming shortened V by 2 bases and J by 4 bases, and 5 bases separated the two germline ends. Germline CDR1 reads DFQATT; CDR2 reads SNEGSKA (reference sequence). CDR3 length equals 11 residues. CDR3 in DNA: TGCAGTGCTAGATTCGTCACTGAAGCTTTCTTT. The encoded protein is CSARFVTEAFF.

This clonotype was seen ten or more times. V is TRBV27 and J is TRBJ1-1; tentative D call: TRBD1 (5 bases). There are 15 residues in the CDR3. Trimming took off 7 bases at V and 2 bases at J, with 17 bases between the two ends. Germline-derived CDR1 and CDR2 are MNHEY and SMNVEV (reference sequence). CDR3 region: CASTPRRDLNTEAFF. The CDR3 nucleotides are TGTGCCAGCACCCCACGGCGGGACCTAAACACTGAAGCTTTCTTT.

The CDR3 spells CASSITSGSQETQYF. CDR3 DNA sequence: TGTGCCAGCAGCATAACTAGCGGGAGTCAAGAGACCCAGTACTTC. The V call is TRBV5-4, the J call TRBJ2-5, with 11 bases aligning to TRBD2. The CDR3 extends over 15 amino acids. In germline, CDR1 is SGHNT, CDR2 YYREEE (reference sequence). With 4 bases clipped from V and 2 bases from J, the junction kept 4 bases outside the gene matches.

J is TRBJ2-2 and V is TRBV12-5; 10 nucleotides align to TRBD2. Per germline, CDR1 LGHNT and CDR2 FRNRAP. The CDR3 covers 20 residues. V shed 1 base and J 1 base; nucleotides not matched to a gene: 12. CDR3 DNA: TGTGCTAGTGGTTTGGCCGCTAGCGGGGGAATATTGATGAACACCGGGGAGCTGTTTTTT. This gives the protein CASGLAASGGILMNTGELFF.

The chain employs TRBV6-5 and TRBJ2-7; 8 positions match TRBD1. Unmatched junction bases numbered 5, after V lost 0 bases and J lost 1 base. Germline V gene sequence: CDR1 MNHEY, CDR2 SVGAGI. CDR3 size: 16 residues. The chain's CDR3 is CASSYSLTGGSYEQYF. In DNA, the CDR3 is TGTGCCAGCAGTTACTCGCTTACAGGGGGATCCTACGAGCAGTACTTC.

This clonotype has only a few counts. V gene TRBV7-8 combines with J gene TRBJ2-7; D remains unclear. The length of the CDR3 is 14 residues. V was clipped by 5 bases and J by 3 bases, with 14 bases between them. Germline V gives CDR1 SGHVS, CDR2 FQNEAQ. The CDR3 here is CASSQSRVSYEQYF. For the CDR3, the DNA is TGTGCCAGCAGCCAATCCCGGGTTAGCTACGAGCAGTACTTC.

CDR3 loop: CASRLAGAEGYNEQFF. In DNA form, the CDR3 reads TGTGCCAGCCGTCTAGCGGGGGCAGAAGGGTACAATGAGCAGTTCTTC. The chain recombines TRBV11-2 with TRBJ2-1; 10 bases match TRBD2. The CDR3 consists of 16 residues. The J segment lost 4 bases and the V segment lost 8 bases, leaving 11 bases of the junction unmatched. CDR1 and CDR2 from the germline V gene are SGHAT and FQNNGV. The full variable domain, its missing parts supplied by reference TRBV11-2 and TRBJ2-1, is EAGVAQSPRYKIIEKRQSVAFWCNPISGHATLYWYQQILGQGPKLLIQFQNNGVVDDSQLPKDRFSAERLKGVDSTLKIQPAKLEDSAVYLCASRLAGAEGYNEQFFGPGTRLTVL.

The chain employs TRBV5-6 and TRBJ2-3; a possible D gene is TRBD2 (6 bases). The CDR3 is made up of 14 amino acids. The V and J ends lost 7 bases and 4 bases respectively, with 16 bases between them. Germline loops: CDR1 SGHDT, CDR2 YYEEEE. This CDR3 is CASVRDLGADTQYF. CDR3 nucleotide sequence: TGTGCCAGCGTTCGGGACTTGGGGGCAGATACGCAGTATTTT. Drawing the rest from reference TRBV5-6 and TRBJ2-3, the complete variable domain is DAGVTQSPTHLIKTRGQQVTLRCSPKSGHDTVSWYQQALGQGPQFIFQYYEEEERQRGNFPDRFSGHQFPNYSSELNVNALLLGDSALYLCASVRDLGADTQYFGPGTRLTVL.

This clonotype was detected ten times or more. The chain employs TRBV12-3 or TRBV12-4 and TRBJ2-7; the D is unclear. Trimming removed 1 base from V and 0 bases from J, with 7 bases in between. The CDR3 totals 14 residues. The CDR3 protein is CASSLGTVSYEQYF. In DNA form, the CDR3 reads TGTGCCAGCAGTTTAGGGACCGTCTCCTACGAGCAGTACTTC.

Remarks on this clonotype: A much larger clone differs by one base, so this may be a read error. The genes are TRBV3-1 and TRBJ2-3, with 13 bases aligning to TRBD2. Germline V CDR1 and CDR2: LGHDT, YNNKEL (reference sequence). This CDR3 region has 18 residues. The CDR3 DNA reads as TGTGCCAGCAGTCCACGACCCGGACTAGCGGGAGCCACAGATACGCAGTGTTTT. Protein sequence: CASSPRPGLAGATDTQCF.

This clonotype turned up a few times. Since the CDR3 does not end with the conserved phenylalanine or tryptophan, this likely comes from a read error. The chain links TRBV6-1 to TRBJ2-2; TRBD1 matches at 8 bases. The ends lost 3 bases at V and 2 bases at J; junction bases unmatched: 2. The CDR3 loop spans 15 amino acids. Germline V gives CDR1 MNHNS, CDR2 SASEGT. CDR3 DNA sequence: TGTGCCAGCAGTGACAGGGGGCAAAACACCGGGGAGCTGTTTTCT. Amino acids: CASSDRGQNTGELFS.

The chain is built from TRBV20-1 and TRBJ1-6; D gene ambiguous. This CDR3 region has 13 residues. Germline V lookup: CDR1 DFQATT, CDR2 SNEGSKA (reference sequence). V lost 2 bases, J lost 9 bases, and 11 bases lay in between. The CDR3 DNA is TGCAGTGCTAGACCCTCGGGTGGTTCACCCCTCCACTTT. Protein product: CSARPSGGSPLHF.

This clonotype was observed at least ten times. This rearrangement joins TRBV27 to TRBJ2-5; either TRBD1 or TRBD2 may supply D (5 bases each). Germline V gene lookup returns CDR1 MNHEY and CDR2 SMNVEV (reference sequence). V lost 5 bases and J 3 bases, leaving 13 bases between the germline ends. The CDR3 covers 14 residues. The CDR3 DNA follows: TGTGCCAGCAGTCCCGGGACGACGGAAGAGACCCAGTACTTC. Its protein is CASSPGTTEETQYF.